This T cell receptor beta chain was found in a study of T cell repertoires in cytomegalovirus infection. Overall study: Use of recently identified HLA-C-restricted and well-studied HLA-B-restricted CMV epitopes was part of the study.

TCRdb called the reads again in MiXCR, with one record for every CDR3 protein. The data hold roughly 46,000 distinct CDR3 sequences, with around 18% observed a single time. This clonotype occurred many times. Its antigen remains unidentified. Between the trimmed V and J ends, which lost 4 bases and 3 bases, there was a span of 15 bases. Per the germline V gene, CDR1 is SGDLS and CDR2 is YYNGEE. This CDR3 region has 15 residues. The sequencing used CD8+ T cells from cultured PBMCs, collected from culture after CMV antigen stimulation. The chain couples TRBV9 to TRBJ2-3; possibly TRBD2 for D (7 bases). This clonotype was obtained from a human donor in good health (CMV status not recorded). Some clones in this sample may be carry-over from other donors' samples. CDR3 sequence: CASSQNRGATDTQYF. The CDR3 coding sequence is TGTGCCAGCAGCCAGAATCGGGGGGCGACAGATACGCAGTATTTT. The variable domain in full, with the rest retrieved from reference TRBV9 and TRBJ2-3, is DSGVTQTPKHLITATGQRVTLRCSPRSGDLSVYWYQQSLDQGLQFLIQYYNGEERAKGNILERFSAQQFPDLHSELNLSSLELGDSALYFCASSQNRGATDTQYFGPGTRLTVL.